This T cell receptor (beta chain) was documented in a study of a mutant IDH1 vaccine in newly diagnosed glioma. The time point here: baseline, week 1 (first vaccination visit). Treatment meaning: pre-vaccination baseline after standard-of-care therapy. Each astrocytoma in the donors was new, WHO grade 3 or 4, IDH1-mutant and ATRX-lost. This clone was counted between two and nine times. Data came from immunoSEQ multiplex PCR; TCRdb stores just in-frame clones and leaves some out. The sample gives tens of thousands of clones, 83% of which show up once; over 4% is in the top ten. Trimming left V 1 base short and J 6 bases short, with 16 bases between. The CDR3 is 16 residues long. Germline V lookup: CDR1 LNHNV, CDR2 YYDKDF (reference sequence).

J is TRBJ1-5 and V is TRBV15; a weak D match, TRBD1 (6 bases). The TCR comes from a woman aged 18-30 years with glioma. Some clones in this sample may be carry-over from other donors' samples. Material: peripheral blood mononuclear cells (PBMCs), obtained from a glioma patient treated with radiotherapy, temozolomide or both. CDR3 amino acids: CATSRGGRGEGQPQHF. CDR3 bases: TGTGCCACCAGCAGAGGTGGCAGGGGAGAGGGTCAGCCCCAGCATTTT.